The clone carrying this T cell receptor (beta chain) was found a few times. Its matching antigen is unknown. The data are from a study of cytomegalovirus exposure and HLA in healthy donors. Whole-study findings and limits: Later analysis identified over 15,000 TCR beta sequences associated with HLA alleles, using a false discovery rate threshold of 0.05. Despite most TCR sequences being rare, some public TCRs occurred in many donors.

PCR primers comprised 60 Vbeta and 13 Jbeta primers. Repertoires were generated with immunoSEQ multiplex PCR, while TCRdb's copy carries only in-frame clones and drops some. The table has 100,000 to 150,000 clones, around 80% seen once. CDR3 length: 16 amino acids. V gave up 7 bases and J gave up 4 bases; unmatched junction bases: 12. CDR1 is SEHNR, CDR2 FQNEAQ, per germline (reference sequence). This sequence originates from a woman in her 30s in good health and CMV-seronegative. The genes are TRBV7-9 and TRBJ2-2; 7 bases map to TRBD2. The sample comprised PBMCs. The CDR3 here is CASILAGVSATGELFF. The CDR3 coding sequence is TGTGCCAGCATCCTCGCGGGAGTTTCTGCCACCGGGGAGCTGTTTTTT.